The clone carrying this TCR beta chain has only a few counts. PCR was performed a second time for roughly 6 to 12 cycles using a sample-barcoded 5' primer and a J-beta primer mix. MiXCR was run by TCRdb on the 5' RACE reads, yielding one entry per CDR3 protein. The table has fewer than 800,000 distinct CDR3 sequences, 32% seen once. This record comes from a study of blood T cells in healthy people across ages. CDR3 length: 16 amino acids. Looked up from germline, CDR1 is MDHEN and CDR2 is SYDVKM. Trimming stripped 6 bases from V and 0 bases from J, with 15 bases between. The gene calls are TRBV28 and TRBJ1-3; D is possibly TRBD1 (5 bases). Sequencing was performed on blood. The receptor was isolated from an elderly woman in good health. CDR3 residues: CASRATGYHSGNTIYF. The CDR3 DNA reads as TGTGCCAGCAGAGCTACAGGATACCACTCTGGAAACACCATATATTTT.